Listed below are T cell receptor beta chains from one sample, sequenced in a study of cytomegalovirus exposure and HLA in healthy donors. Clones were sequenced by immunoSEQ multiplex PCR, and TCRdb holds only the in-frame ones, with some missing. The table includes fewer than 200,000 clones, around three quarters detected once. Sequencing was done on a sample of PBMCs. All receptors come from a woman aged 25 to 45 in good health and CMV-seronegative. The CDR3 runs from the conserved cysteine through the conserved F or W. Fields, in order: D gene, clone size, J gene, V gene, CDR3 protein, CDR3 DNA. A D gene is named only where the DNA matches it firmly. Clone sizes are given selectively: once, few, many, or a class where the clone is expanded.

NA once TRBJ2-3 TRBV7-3 CASSLTGSATDTQYF TGTGCCAGCAGCTTAACCGGGAGTGCGACAGATACGCAGTATTTT
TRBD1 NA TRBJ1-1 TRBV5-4 CASSATGGKTEAFF TGTGCCAGCAGCGCGACAGGGGGCAAGACTGAAGCTTTCTTT
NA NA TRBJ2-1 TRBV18 CASSPPMTGHNEQFF TGTGCCAGCTCACCACCCATGACAGGTCACAATGAGCAGTTCTTC
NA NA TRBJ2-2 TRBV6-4 CASSPQGNTGELFF TGTGCCAGCAGTCCACAGGGTAACACCGGGGAGCTGTTTTTT
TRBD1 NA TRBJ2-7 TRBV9 CASSVGLGTGGYEQYF TGTGCCAGCAGCGTAGGTCTCGGGACAGGGGGCTACGAGCAGTACTTC
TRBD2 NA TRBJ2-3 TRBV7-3 CASSLGGGTTDTQYF TGTGCCAGCAGCTTAGGCGGGGGGACCACAGATACGCAGTATTTT
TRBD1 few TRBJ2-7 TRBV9 CASSVYTGQGYEQYF TGTGCCAGCAGCGTGTATACGGGACAGGGGTACGAGCAGTACTTC
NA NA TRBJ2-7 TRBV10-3 CAISEGVSSYEQYF TGTGCCATCAGTGAAGGGGTAAGCTCCTACGAGCAGTACTTC
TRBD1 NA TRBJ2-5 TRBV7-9 CASSLLSWQGASMETQYF TGTGCCAGCAGCTTATTATCTTGGCAGGGGGCTTCGATGGAGACCCAGTACTTC
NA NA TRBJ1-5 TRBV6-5 CASSPTARNQPQHF TGTGCCAGCAGCCCAACAGCCAGAAATCAGCCCCAGCATTTT
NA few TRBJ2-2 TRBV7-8 CASSSGTGFLNTGELFF TGTGCCAGCAGCAGTGGAACAGGGTTTCTGAACACCGGGGAGCTGTTTTTT
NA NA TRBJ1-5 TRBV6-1 CASRQGFGNQPQHF TGTGCCAGCAGGCAGGGGTTTGGCAATCAGCCCCAGCATTTT
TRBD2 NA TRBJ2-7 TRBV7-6 CASSLEVAGALYEQYF TGTGCCAGCAGCTTAGAAGTAGCGGGAGCACTCTACGAGCAGTACTTC
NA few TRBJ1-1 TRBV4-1 CASRGGTLNTEAFF TGCGCCAGCAGGGGGGGGACGTTGAACACTGAAGCTTTCTTT
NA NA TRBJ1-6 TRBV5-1 CASSFEGDNLGPLHF TGCGCCAGCAGCTTTGAGGGGGACAACCTTGGACCCCTCCACTTT
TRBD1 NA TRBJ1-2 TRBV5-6 CASSLGDREGYGYTF TGTGCCAGCAGCTTGGGGGACAGGGAAGGCTATGGCTACACCTTC
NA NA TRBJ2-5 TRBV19 CATRIVGGTQYF TGTGCCACCCGAATCGTGGGAGGGACCCAGTACTTC
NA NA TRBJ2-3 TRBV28 CASSVPVGERTQYF TGTGCCAGCAGTGTTCCCGTCGGGGAGAGAACGCAGTATTTT
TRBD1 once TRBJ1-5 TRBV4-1 CASSQLGTGNQPQHF TGCGCCAGCAGCCAACTTGGGACAGGCAATCAGCCCCAGCATTTT
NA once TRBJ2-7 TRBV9 CASSVGVGEQYF TGTGCCAGCAGCGTAGGCGTCGGGGAGCAGTACTTC
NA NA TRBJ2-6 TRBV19 CASSIYSGSGANVLTF TGTGCCAGTAGTATCTATAGCGGCTCTGGGGCCAACGTCCTGACTTTC
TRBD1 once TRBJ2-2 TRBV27 CASSPRDRATGELFF TGTGCCAGCAGTCCGCGGGACAGGGCGACCGGGGAGCTGTTTTTT
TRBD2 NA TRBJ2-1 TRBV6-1 CASSEWLAGDTYNEQFF TGTGCCAGCAGCGAATGGTTAGCGGGGGATACATACAATGAGCAGTTCTTC
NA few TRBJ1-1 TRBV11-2 CASSPLRISTEAFF TGTGCCAGCAGCCCCTTGCGAATTTCCACTGAAGCTTTCTTT
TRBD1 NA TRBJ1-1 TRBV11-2 CASSLDPGGTEAFF TGTGCCAGCAGCTTAGATCCAGGGGGCACTGAAGCTTTCTTT
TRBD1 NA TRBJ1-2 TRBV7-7 CASSPLRDRASYGYTF TGTGCCAGCAGCCCCCTCCGGGACAGGGCTAGCTATGGCTACACCTTC
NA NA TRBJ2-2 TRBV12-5 CASRSANTGELFF TGTGCTAGTCGATCAGCGAACACCGGGGAGCTGTTTTTT
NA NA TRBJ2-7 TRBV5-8 CASSRTPDIYYEQYF TGTGCCAGCAGCCGCACACCGGACATCTACTACGAGCAGTACTTC
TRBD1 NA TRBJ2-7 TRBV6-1 CASSEPLGTGHSYEQYF TGTGCCAGCAGTGAGCCGCTGGGGACAGGACACTCCTACGAGCAGTACTTC
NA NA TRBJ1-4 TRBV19 CASSPPGINEKLFF TGTGCCAGTAGTCCTCCGGGGATTAATGAAAAACTGTTTTTT
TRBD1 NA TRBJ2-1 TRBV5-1 CASSRQGVAFNEQFF TGCGCCAGCAGCAGACAGGGGGTAGCGTTCAATGAGCAGTTCTTC
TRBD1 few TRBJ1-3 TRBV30 CAWSIGDSSGNTIYF TGTGCCTGGAGTATAGGGGACAGCTCTGGAAACACCATATATTTT
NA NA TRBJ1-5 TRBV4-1 CASSQDINQPQHF TGCGCCAGCAGCCAAGATATAAATCAGCCCCAGCATTTT
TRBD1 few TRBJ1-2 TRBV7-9 CSSSRGQGGGYTF TGTTCCAGCAGCCGTGGACAGGGCGGCGGCTACACCTTC
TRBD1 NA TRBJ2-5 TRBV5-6 CASSLVQGSQETQYF TGTGCCAGCAGCTTGGTACAGGGGAGCCAAGAGACCCAGTACTTC